These 8 T cell receptor beta chains share one sample of origin, sequenced in a study of blood T cell repertoires in COVID-19. The assay was immunoSEQ multiplex PCR, and TCRdb's table has in-frame clones only and misses some. The top ten clones hold 1.7% of a sample with around 100,000 clones, around 88% of them seen once. Input material: peripheral blood. The receptor set was obtained from a man older than 75 with acute or convalescent COVID-19.

This clone was seen more than once but under ten times. The CDR3 is CASSNRTGRNSPLHF. For the CDR3, the DNA is TGCGCCAGCAGCAATCGGACAGGGCGTAATTCACCCCTCCACTTT. V is TRBV5-1 and J is TRBJ1-6; 8 bases are shared with TRBD1. CDR1 and CDR2 from the germline V gene are SGHRS and YFSETQ. The V segment lost 4 bases and the J segment 6 bases; nucleotides outside the gene matches: 6. There are 15 residues in the CDR3.

This clone was recorded only once. The chain joins TRBV28 to TRBJ1-6; 7 nucleotides line up with TRBD1. The CDR3 sequence is 18 residues long. From germline, CDR1 is MDHEN and CDR2 SYDVKM. The V and J ends lost 5 bases and 0 bases, in that order; junction bases with no gene match: 10. The CDR3, as DNA: TGTGCCAGCAGTCTCGACAGGGCCTATAGCTCCTATAATTCACCCCTCCACTTT. It translates to CASSLDRAYSSYNSPLHF.

The table lists this clone with a count of one. This chain uses TRBV19 with TRBJ1-5; 7 bases are shared with TRBD1. This CDR3 has 16 residues. The V and J ends lost 1 base and 2 bases, in that order; junction bases with no gene match: 5. Germline V CDR1 and CDR2: LNHDA, SQIVND (reference sequence). CDR3 region: CASSIATGLGNQPQHF. In DNA, the CDR3 is TGTGCCAGTAGTATAGCGACAGGGTTAGGCAATCAGCCCCAGCATTTT.

This sequence joins TRBV7-8 and TRBJ2-2, with D possibly matching TRBD2 (5 bases). Germline loops: CDR1 SGHVS, CDR2 FQNEAQ. Trimming removed 5 bases at V and 3 bases at J, with 13 bases between. The CDR3 covers 15 residues. CDR3 in DNA: TGTGCCAGCAGCACTCGCACTAGGGACACCGGGGAGCTGTTTTTT. It yields the protein CASSTRTRDTGELFF.

The gene calls are TRBV2 and TRBJ1-1, with 8 bases matching TRBD1. This CDR3 contains 17 residues. The germline V gene has CDR1 SNHLY and CDR2 FYNNEI. V shed 3 bases and J 6 bases; nucleotides not matched to a gene: 15. The CDR3: CASSDSLWTGPVAEAFF. The DNA of the CDR3 is TGTGCCAGCAGTGATTCCCTCTGGACAGGGCCGGTCGCTGAAGCTTTCTTT. Looking up the rest from reference TRBV2 and TRBJ1-1 gives the full variable domain: EPEVTQTPSHQVTQMGQEVILRCVPISNHLYFYWYRQILGQKVEFLVSFYNNEISEKSEIFDDQFSVERPDGSNFTLKIRSTKLEDSAMYFCASSDSLWTGPVAEAFFGQGTRLTVV.

The chain recombines TRBV5-6 with TRBJ1-6; D gene uncertain. Trimming shortened V by 0 bases and J by 14 bases, and 12 bases separated the two germline ends. CDR1 and CDR2 (germline): SGHDT, YYEEEE. The CDR3 has 13 residues. CDR3 nucleotides: TGTGCCAGCAGCTTGGGCCATACGGGGACCCTCCACTTT. Translation gives CASSLGHTGTLHF.

The V gene is TRBV28, the J gene TRBJ2-3; 8 nucleotides agree with TRBD1. V gave up 5 bases and J gave up 2 bases; unmatched junction bases: 6. Germline V gene sequence: CDR1 MDHEN, CDR2 SYDVKM. This CDR3 contains 15 residues. Written as DNA, the CDR3 is TGTGCCAGCAGTATCAGGACAGGGTTCACAGATACGCAGTATTTT. This translates into CASSIRTGFTDTQYF.

This chain connects TRBV19 to TRBJ2-1; 8 bases line up with TRBD2. The CDR3 totals 15 residues. V shed 5 bases, J shed 2 bases, and the junction held 5 bases outside the gene matches. Per germline, CDR1 LNHDA and CDR2 SQIVND (reference sequence). The CDR3 reads CASSFEREPYNEQFF. The CDR3 nucleotides are TGTGCCAGTAGTTTCGAGCGGGAGCCCTACAATGAGCAGTTCTTC.